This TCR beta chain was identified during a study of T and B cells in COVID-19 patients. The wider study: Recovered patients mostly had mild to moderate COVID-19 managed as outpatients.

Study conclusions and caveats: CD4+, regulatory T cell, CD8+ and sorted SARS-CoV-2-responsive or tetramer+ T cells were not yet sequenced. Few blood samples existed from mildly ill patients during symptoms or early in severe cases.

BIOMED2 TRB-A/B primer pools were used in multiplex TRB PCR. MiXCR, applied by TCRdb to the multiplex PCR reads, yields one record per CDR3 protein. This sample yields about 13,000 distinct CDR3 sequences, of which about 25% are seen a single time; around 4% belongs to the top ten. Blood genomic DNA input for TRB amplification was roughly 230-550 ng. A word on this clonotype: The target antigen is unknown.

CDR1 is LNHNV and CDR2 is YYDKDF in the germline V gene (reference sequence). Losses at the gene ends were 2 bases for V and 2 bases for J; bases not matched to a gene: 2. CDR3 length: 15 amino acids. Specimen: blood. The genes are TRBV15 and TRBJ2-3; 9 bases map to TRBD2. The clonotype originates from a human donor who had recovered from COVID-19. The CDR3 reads CATSRLAGLTDTQYF. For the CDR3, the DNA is TGTGCCACCAGCAGACTAGCGGGACTCACAGATACGCAGTATTTT.